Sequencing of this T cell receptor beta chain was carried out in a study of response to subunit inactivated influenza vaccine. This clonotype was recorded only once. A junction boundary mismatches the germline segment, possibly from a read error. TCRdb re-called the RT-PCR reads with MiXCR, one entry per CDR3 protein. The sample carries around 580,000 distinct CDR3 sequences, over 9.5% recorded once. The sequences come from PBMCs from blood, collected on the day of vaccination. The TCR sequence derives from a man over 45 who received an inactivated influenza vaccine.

The CDR3 reads CATWEAGSSYDEQFF. The CDR3, as DNA: TGTGCCACCTGGGAGGCGGGAAGCTCCTACGATGAGCAGTTCTTC. The gene calls are TRBV6-1 and TRBJ2-1, with a tentative D call TRBD2 (6 bases). CDR1 and CDR2 from the germline V gene are MNHNS and SASEGT. The CDR3 runs 15 residues.